This entry describes one T cell receptor beta chain. The repertoire was sequenced with immunoSEQ multiplex PCR; TCRdb's copy has only in-frame clones and lacks some. The profile shows approximately 9,000 clones, 75% to 95% of them singletons. This record belongs to a study of PD-1 blockade in classical Hodgkin lymphoma. There are 13 residues in the CDR3. CDR1 is GTSNPN, CDR2 SVGIG, per germline (reference sequence). Trimming stripped 2 bases from V and 2 bases from J, with 9 bases between. Time point indicated: newly diagnosed, previously untreated cHL patient sample. Magnetic depletion of non-target cells from thawed PBMCs yielded purified CD8+ T cells.

Specimen: CD8+ T cells from blood. The source of this sequence is a human donor with classical Hodgkin lymphoma. This sequence joins TRBV30 and TRBJ1-2; the D gene is possibly TRBD1 (5 bases). CDR3 nucleotide sequence: TGTGCCTGGAGTCCGACAGACAACTATGGCTACACCTTC. Its translation is CAWSPTDNYGYTF.